This T cell receptor (beta chain) originates from a study of blood T cell repertoires in COVID-19. Original data processing: Amplifying reference gene primers gave estimates of nucleated cell counts. The repertoire was sequenced with immunoSEQ multiplex PCR; TCRdb's copy has only in-frame clones and lacks some. V and J calls and clone size are those listed in that table; D and trimming were worked out from the DNA. The sample has over 200,000 clones, roughly 84% seen once. CDR3 length equals 12 residues. V was clipped by 7 bases and J by 3 bases, with 9 bases between them. In its sample, this clone was seen once. Cohort allocation depended upon clinical history that participants reported. Recovery meant two consecutive negative NP/OP PCR tests, professional clearance, or resolved symptoms.

The sequenced sample was PBMCs or T cells enriched from blood (not recorded which). The TCR was taken from a woman aged 40 to 50 who had recovered from COVID-19. The chain links TRBV12-3 or TRBV12-4 to TRBJ2-5; D is unclear. This CDR3 reads CASNDQEETQYF. The CDR3 region has the DNA TGTGCCAGCAACGACCAGGAAGAGACCCAGTACTTC.